The sequence of this TCR beta chain was determined in a study of shared clonotypes between healthy human individuals (dated by TCRdb to the early 2020s). Notes on the research overall: Three men and a couple of women, aged 18 to 49 years, made up the cohort. Between about 0.8 and 9.5 billion PBMCs per donor were obtained by leukapheresis. The study deeply sequenced blood TCR repertoires of five healthy adults to estimate repertoire size and the extent of clonotype sharing between individuals. Libraries were prepared and TCR repertoires were sequenced by different laboratories using diverse techniques, in order to increase sequencing depth and limit assay-specific biases.

From the cysteine up to the phenylalanine, the CDR3 has a length of 17 residues. CDR3 DNA is the only sequence kept; it has 51 bases, read in frame from the first base. V is trimmed back by 6 bases and J by 0 bases, and the junction contains 11 bases that no gene match accounts for. CDR1 and CDR2 (LNHDA, SQIVND) derive from the germline V gene (reference sequence). Broad study findings and their caveats: Pairwise subsampling led to the expectation that sequencing depth would affect the degree of clonotype sharing among donors. Sampling was restricted to blood, and TCR repertoires in tissue are likely to differ from TCR repertoires in blood. The small number of donors limited the genetic and exposure-history diversity represented.

TCR CDR3 regions were amplified from genomic DNA by multiplex PCR using the deep immunoSEQ assay. Extracted genomic DNA from each cell subset was distributed evenly across all wells of several immunoSEQ 96-well plates, and each plate was treated as a replicate. For unsorted PBMC, each replicate PCR was loaded with approximately 0.3 ug genomic DNA, equivalent to about 30,000 T cell genomes. Ten immunoSEQ deep assay plates were used to sequence the unsorted PBMC genomic DNA. The purified libraries were quantified using a Qubit 3.0 fluorometer, sized with a Bioanalyzer 2100, and then quantified again using the KAPA Library Quantification kit. Every immunoSEQ 96-well plate was sequenced on a separate single-read 150-cycle Illumina NextSeq 550 flow cell. On the study's bioinformatics: The immunoSEQ output contained only junctional sequences without quality scores, so filtering could not match that applied to full-length reads. To assign V/J genes and CDR3, sequences were annotated using PyIR, a Python wrapper for IgBLAST v1.9, with IMGT germline references. Reads with weak V/J assignments (E-value above 1e-6), missing CDR3, stop codons, out-of-frame junctions, or ambiguous translated residues were removed. V3J clonotypes were defined as sequences sharing an identical inferred V gene, J gene, and CDR3 amino acid sequence. Percentage overlap between repertoires was calculated by dividing the number of shared unique clonotypes by the size of the smaller repertoire. Richness of each repertoire was evaluated using RTK rarefaction, the Chao1 estimator, and Recon v2.1 estimates of unobserved clonotypes. Not all clones reach the TCRdb copy of this immuneACCESS table, which keeps in-frame sequences only. Checked studies attribute under half of the gap to unresolved V genes and leave the rest unexplained. V, J and clone size are taken as reported in that table, and D and trimming were inferred from the DNA itself. Within this sample are more than 450,000 clones, with 79% of them counted one time only. In total, the top ten clones hold about an eighth of the sample.

Regarding this clone: The clone's antigen remains unknown. Base-call qualities are not available, and no considerably larger clone is one nucleotide away.

Donors were healthy HIV-negative adults with no recently reported acute infections or vaccinations. Only Caucasian adults living in Nashville, Tennessee, USA were represented among the donors. For unsorted samples, around 90 million PBMCs were counted, and genomic DNA was extracted using the QIAamp DNA Blood Mini kit. Blood was collected by leukapheresis, and PBMCs were isolated by Ficoll-Histopaque density gradient centrifugation and then cryopreserved in liquid nitrogen vapor phase. Sequencing input: PBMCs. Rearrangement joined TRBV19 to TRBJ2-4, with 7 junctional bases fitting TRBD2. The receptor comes from a woman aged 40 to 50 in good health. Some clones in this sample may be carry-over from other donors' samples. The CDR3 in this case is CASSRTRGGIAKNIQYF. The DNA reads TGTGCCAGTAGCCGCACGCGGGGAGGGATAGCCAAAAACATTCAGTACTTC.